This TCR beta chain was recorded in a study of early T cells in non-severe SARS-CoV-2 infection. Individual cDNA molecules were tagged with unique molecular identifiers, the study reported. One entry per CDR3 protein, called by TCRdb with MiXCR from the 5' RACE reads. The repertoire has approximately 50,000 distinct CDR3 sequences, approximately 12% of them found once; the top ten carry about 2.7%. This clonotype was picked up many times. The V and J ends lost 0 bases and 4 bases respectively, with 13 bases between them. The CDR3 runs to 14 residues. The germline gives CDR1 SQVTM, CDR2 ANQGSEA. This TCR came from an adult who was a healthcare worker with PCR-confirmed SARS-CoV-2 infection or an uninfected control (not recorded which). The rearrangement joins TRBV29-1 to TRBJ2-7, with D possibly being TRBD1 (6 bases). The source was whole blood, collected at baseline. For the CDR3, the DNA is TGCAGCGTTGAAGATAGAAAGGACAGTTACGAGCAGTACTTC. Amino acids: CSVEDRKDSYEQYF.